This T cell receptor (beta chain) was sequenced for a study of cytomegalovirus exposure and HLA in healthy donors. Study-wide results and limits: CMV antigen specificity of three CMV-associated chains was confirmed in vitro.

As for this clone: As yet, its antigen is unknown.

Primers included in the PCR were 60 Vbeta and 13 Jbeta primers. The method was immunoSEQ multiplex PCR; TCRdb's version includes in-frame clones alone and lacks a portion of them. Of under 200,000 clones in the sample, under 70% are singletons; the top ten hold less than 3.5%. The sequence was obtained from a woman in her 40s in good health and CMV-seropositive. The sample was PBMCs.

The CDR3 loop is CASRELGREQYF. DNA of the CDR3: TGTGCCAGCAGGGAGTTGGGGCGTGAGCAGTACTTC. The chain employs TRBV6-1 and TRBJ2-5; D is perhaps TRBD1 (5 bases). The CDR3 contains 12 residues. The germline V gene encodes CDR1 MNHNS and CDR2 SASEGT. V lost 6 bases and J lost 11, with 16 bases in between.